Below, 3 T cell receptor beta chains from the same sample are listed, as sequenced in a study of T-cell reconstitution after alpha-beta-depleted transplantation in children. TCRbeta library preparation incorporated unique molecular identifiers. Using its own MiXCR run on the PCR reads, TCRdb lists one record per CDR3 protein. The sample includes around 210,000 distinct CDR3 sequences, about 6.6% of them seen just once. The sequencing here drew on PBMCs, taken before TCRalphabeta/CD19-depleted stem cell transplant. These TCRs come from a boy aged 2 to 9 with acute lymphoblastic leukemia, due to receive a stem cell transplant.

In its sample, this clonotype was seen a few times. The rearrangement uses TRBV20-1 and TRBJ2-3, with TRBD1 identical over 7 bases. J was trimmed by 5 bases and V by 6 bases; bases with no gene match: 14. This CDR3 spans 15 amino acids. CDR1 is DFQATT, CDR2 SNEGSKA, per germline (reference sequence). CDR3 sequence reads: CSAKELDRAEDTQYF. The DNA of the CDR3 is TGCAGTGCCAAGGAACTAGACAGGGCGGAAGATACGCAGTATTTT.

At least ten counts were recorded for this clonotype. This chain uses TRBV15 with TRBJ1-5, with 9 bases that match TRBD1. Per germline, CDR1 LNHNV and CDR2 YYDKDF (reference sequence). The ends lost 1 base at V and 7 bases at J; junction bases unmatched: 8. The CDR3 is 16 residues long. The CDR3 region has the DNA TGTGCCACCAGCAGAGGGGACAGGGTTGGGAACCAGCCCCAGCATTTT. This translates into CATSRGDRVGNQPQHF.

This clonotype appeared a few times. This chain connects TRBV20-1 to TRBJ1-5; no definite D call. CDR3 length: 18 residues. Trimming pared 3 bases from V and 2 bases from J, leaving 23 bases between. Germline values: CDR1 DFQATT, CDR2 SNEGSKA (reference sequence). The chain's CDR3 is CSARVPTAGPQGNQPQHF. CDR3 DNA: TGCAGTGCTAGGGTTCCGACTGCCGGGCCCCAAGGCAATCAGCCCCAGCATTTT.